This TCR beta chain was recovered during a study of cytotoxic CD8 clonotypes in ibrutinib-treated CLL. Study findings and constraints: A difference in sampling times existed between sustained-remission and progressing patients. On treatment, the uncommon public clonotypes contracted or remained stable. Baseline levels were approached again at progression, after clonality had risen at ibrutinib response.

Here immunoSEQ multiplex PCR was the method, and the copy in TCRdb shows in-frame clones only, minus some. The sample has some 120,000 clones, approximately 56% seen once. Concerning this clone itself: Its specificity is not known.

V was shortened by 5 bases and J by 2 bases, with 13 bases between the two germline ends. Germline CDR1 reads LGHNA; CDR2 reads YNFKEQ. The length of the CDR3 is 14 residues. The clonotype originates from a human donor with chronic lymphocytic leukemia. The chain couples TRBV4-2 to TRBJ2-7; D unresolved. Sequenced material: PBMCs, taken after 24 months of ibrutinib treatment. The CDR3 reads CASSLLENPYEQYF. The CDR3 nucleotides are TGTGCCAGCAGCTTGTTAGAGAATCCCTACGAGCAGTACTTC.